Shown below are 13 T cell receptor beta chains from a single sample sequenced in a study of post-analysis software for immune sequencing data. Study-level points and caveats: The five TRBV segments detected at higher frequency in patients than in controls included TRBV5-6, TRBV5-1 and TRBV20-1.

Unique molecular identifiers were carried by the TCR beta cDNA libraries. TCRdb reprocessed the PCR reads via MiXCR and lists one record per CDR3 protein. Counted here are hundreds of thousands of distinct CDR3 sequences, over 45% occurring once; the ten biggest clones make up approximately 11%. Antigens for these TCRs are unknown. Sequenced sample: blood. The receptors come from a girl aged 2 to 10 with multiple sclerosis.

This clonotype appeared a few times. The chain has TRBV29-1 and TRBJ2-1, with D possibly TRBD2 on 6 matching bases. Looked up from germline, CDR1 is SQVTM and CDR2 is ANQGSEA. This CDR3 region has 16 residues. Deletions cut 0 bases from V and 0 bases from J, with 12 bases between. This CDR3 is CSVEEGSGHSYNEQFF. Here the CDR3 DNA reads TGCAGCGTTGAAGAGGGTAGCGGACACTCCTACAATGAGCAGTTCTTC.

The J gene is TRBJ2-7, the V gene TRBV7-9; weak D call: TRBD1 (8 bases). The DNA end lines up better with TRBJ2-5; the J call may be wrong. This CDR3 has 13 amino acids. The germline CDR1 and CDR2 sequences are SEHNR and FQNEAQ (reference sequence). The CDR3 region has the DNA TGTGCCAGCAGACAACAGGGGGGGGAGACCCAGTACTTC. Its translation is CASRQQGGETQYF.

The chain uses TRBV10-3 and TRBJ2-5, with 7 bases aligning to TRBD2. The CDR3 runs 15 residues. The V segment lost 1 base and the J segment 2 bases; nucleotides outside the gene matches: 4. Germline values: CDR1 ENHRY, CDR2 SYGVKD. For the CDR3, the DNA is TGTGCCATCAGTGAGTTTTCGGGGGGTCAAGAGACCCAGTACTTC. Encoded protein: CAISEFSGGQETQYF.

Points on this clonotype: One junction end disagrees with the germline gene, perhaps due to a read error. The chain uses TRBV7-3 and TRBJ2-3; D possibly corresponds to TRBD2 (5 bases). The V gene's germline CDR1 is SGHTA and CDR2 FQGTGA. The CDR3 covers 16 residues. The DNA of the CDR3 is TGCGCCAGCAGCGTGGGAGAAGGGTATAACACAGATACGCAGTATTTT. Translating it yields CASSVGEGYNTDTQYF. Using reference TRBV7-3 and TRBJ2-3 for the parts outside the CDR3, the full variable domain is GAGVSQTPSNKVTEKGKYVELRCDPISGHTALYWYRQSLGQGPEFLIYFQGTGAADDSGLPNDRFFAVRPEGSVSTLKIQRTERGDSAVYLCASSVGEGYNTDTQYFGPGTRLTVL.

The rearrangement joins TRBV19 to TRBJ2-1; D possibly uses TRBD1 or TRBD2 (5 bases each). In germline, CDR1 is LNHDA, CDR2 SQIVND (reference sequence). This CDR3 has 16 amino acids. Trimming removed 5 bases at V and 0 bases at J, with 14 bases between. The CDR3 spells CASSPGTISSYNEQFF. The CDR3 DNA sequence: TGTGCCAGTAGTCCGGGGACGATCAGCTCCTACAATGAGCAGTTCTTC.

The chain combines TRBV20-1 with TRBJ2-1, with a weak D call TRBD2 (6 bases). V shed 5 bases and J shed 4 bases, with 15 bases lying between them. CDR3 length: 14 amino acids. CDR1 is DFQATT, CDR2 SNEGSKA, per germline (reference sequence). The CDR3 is CSALAFGGYNEQFF. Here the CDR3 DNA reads TGCAGTGCTCTTGCGTTTGGGGGGTACAATGAGCAGTTCTTC.

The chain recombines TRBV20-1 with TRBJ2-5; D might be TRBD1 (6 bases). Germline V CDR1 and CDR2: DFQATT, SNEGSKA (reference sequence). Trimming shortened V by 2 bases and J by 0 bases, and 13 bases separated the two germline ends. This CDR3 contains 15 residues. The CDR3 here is CSARSDREYQETQYF. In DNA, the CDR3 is TGCAGTGCTAGATCGGACAGAGAGTACCAAGAGACCCAGTACTTC.

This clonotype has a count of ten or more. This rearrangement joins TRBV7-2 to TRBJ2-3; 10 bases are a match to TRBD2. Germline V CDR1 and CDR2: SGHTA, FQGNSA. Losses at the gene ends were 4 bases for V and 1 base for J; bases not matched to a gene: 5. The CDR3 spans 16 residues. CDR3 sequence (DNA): TGTGCCAGCAGCTCCGGTCTAGCGGGAGGCACAGATACGCAGTATTTT. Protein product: CASSSGLAGGTDTQYF.

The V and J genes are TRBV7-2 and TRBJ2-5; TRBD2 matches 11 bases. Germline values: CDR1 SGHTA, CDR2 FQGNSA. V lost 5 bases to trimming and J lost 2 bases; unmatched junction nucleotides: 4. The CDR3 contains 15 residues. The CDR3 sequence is CASSARLAGQETQYF. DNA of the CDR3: TGTGCCAGCAGCGCAAGACTAGCGGGGCAAGAGACCCAGTACTTC.

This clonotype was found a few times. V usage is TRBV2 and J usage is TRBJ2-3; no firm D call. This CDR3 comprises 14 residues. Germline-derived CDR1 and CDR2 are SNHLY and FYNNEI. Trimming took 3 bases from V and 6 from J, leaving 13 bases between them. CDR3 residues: CASSEELLIDTQYF. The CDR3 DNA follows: TGTGCCAGCAGTGAGGAGTTGTTGATCGATACGCAGTATTTT. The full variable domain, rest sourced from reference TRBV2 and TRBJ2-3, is EPEVTQTPSHQVTQMGQEVILRCVPISNHLYFYWYRQILGQKVEFLVSFYNNEISEKSEIFDDQFSVERPDGSNFTLKIRSTKLEDSAMYFCASSEELLIDTQYFGPGTRLTVL.

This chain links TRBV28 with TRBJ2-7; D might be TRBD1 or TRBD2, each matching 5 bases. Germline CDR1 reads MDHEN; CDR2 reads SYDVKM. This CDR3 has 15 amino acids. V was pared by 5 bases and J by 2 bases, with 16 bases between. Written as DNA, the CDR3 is TGTGCCAGCAGTCGTCCCCGGCAGGGACCCTACGAGCAGTACTTC. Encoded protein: CASSRPRQGPYEQYF.

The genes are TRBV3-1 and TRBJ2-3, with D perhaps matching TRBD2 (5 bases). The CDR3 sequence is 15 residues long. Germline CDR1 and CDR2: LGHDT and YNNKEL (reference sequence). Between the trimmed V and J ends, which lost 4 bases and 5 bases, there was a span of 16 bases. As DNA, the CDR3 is TGTGCCAGCAGCCCAGAGGGCACCCTCGGAGATACGCAGTATTTT. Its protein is CASSPEGTLGDTQYF.

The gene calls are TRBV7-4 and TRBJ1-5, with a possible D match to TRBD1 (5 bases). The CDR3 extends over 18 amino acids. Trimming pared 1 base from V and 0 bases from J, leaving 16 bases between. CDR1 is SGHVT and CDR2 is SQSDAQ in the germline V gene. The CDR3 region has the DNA TGTGCCAGCAGCTTAGAGTGGACGGGGCTAAATAGCAATCAGCCCCAGCATTTT. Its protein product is CASSLEWTGLNSNQPQHF.